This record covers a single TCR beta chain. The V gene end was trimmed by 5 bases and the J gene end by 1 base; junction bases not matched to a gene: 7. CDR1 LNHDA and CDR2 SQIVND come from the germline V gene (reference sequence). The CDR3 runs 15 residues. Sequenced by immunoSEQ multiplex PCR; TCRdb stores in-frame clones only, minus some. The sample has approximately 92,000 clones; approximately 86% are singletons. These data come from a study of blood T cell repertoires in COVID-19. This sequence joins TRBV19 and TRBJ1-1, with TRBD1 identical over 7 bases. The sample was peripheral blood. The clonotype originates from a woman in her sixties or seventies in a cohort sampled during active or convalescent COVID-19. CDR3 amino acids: CASSESGTANTEAFF. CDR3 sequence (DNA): TGTGCCAGTAGTGAATCCGGGACAGCGAACACTGAAGCTTTCTTT.